A single TCR beta chain is shown here with its context. Its antigen is undetermined. V was clipped by 6 bases and J by 7 bases; unmatched bases: 6. This CDR3 is built from 13 residues. Germline values: CDR1 MRHNA, CDR2 SNTAGT. Produced via immunoSEQ multiplex PCR; TCRdb's table is partial and in-frame only. The data contain tens of thousands of clones, roughly 81% of them singletons. The entry originates in a study of CD8 T cell repertoires and HIV-1 epitope variants. For the study at large: T cells were stimulated with Twenty-five Gag and Nef peptides separately. The baseline condition was 1M T cells left uncultured. An approximately eleven-day culture received IL-2, IL-7 and IL-15 on days 3 and 7. Findings of the study overall: Most of the nine antigen-specific clonotypes appeared cross-reactive to autologous or escape variants.

The chain joins TRBV6-4 to TRBJ1-5; 7 nucleotides match TRBD1. Material for sequencing was uncultured baseline CD8+ T cells from peripheral blood mononuclear cells (PBMCs). The origin of this receptor is a male donor with HIV. The CDR3 region is CASSSDRDQPQHF. The CDR3, as DNA: TGTGCCAGCAGCTCCGACAGGGACCAGCCCCAGCATTTT.